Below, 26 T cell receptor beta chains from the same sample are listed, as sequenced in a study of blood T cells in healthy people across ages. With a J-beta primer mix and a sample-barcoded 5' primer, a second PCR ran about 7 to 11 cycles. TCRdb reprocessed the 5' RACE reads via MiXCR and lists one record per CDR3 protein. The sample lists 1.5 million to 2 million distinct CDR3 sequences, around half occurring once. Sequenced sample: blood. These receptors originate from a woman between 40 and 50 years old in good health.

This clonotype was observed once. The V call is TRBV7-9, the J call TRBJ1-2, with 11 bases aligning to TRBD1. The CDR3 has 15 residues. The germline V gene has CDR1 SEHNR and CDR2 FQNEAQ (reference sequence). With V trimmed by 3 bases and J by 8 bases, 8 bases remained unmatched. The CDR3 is CASSFPGTGGLGYTF. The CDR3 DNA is TGTGCCAGCAGCTTTCCCGGGACAGGGGGGTTGGGCTACACCTTC.

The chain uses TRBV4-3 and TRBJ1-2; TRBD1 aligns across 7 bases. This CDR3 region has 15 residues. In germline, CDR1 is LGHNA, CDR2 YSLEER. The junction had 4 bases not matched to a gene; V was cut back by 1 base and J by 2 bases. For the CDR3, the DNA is TGCGCCAGCAGCCAAGTAGGGGGCGGCAACTATGGCTACACCTTC. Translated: CASSQVGGGNYGYTF.

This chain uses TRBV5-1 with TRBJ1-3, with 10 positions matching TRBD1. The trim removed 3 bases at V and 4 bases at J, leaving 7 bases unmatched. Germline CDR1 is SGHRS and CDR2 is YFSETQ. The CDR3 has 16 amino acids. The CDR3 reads CASSSGTGDAGNTIYF. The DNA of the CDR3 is TGCGCCAGCAGCTCTGGGACAGGGGATGCAGGAAACACCATATATTTT.

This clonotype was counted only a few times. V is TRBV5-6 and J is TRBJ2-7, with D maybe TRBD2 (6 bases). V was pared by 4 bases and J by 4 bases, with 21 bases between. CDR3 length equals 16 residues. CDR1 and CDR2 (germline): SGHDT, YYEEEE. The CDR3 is CASSPGGSRPSYEQYF. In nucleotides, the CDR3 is TGTGCCAGCAGCCCTGGGGGGTCTAGACCCTCATACGAGCAGTACTTC.

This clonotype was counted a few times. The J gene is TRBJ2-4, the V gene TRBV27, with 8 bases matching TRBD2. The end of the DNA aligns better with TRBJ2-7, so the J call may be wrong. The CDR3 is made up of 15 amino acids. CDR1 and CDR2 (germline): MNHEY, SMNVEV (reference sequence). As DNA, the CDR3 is TGTGCCAGCAGTTTAGGTGGCGGGGGGCCCTACGAGCAGTACTTC. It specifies CASSLGGGGPYEQYF.

The DNA of the CDR3 is TGCAGTGCCCACCCAGGGGACTCGCGGGAAAAACTGTTTTTT. Its translation: CSAHPGDSREKLFF. V and J are TRBV20-1 and TRBJ1-4, with D possibly TRBD1 on 6 matching bases. Germline lookup yields CDR1 DFQATT and CDR2 SNEGSKA (reference sequence). The CDR3 sequence is 14 residues long. Trimming pared 6 bases from V and 8 bases from J, leaving 19 bases between.

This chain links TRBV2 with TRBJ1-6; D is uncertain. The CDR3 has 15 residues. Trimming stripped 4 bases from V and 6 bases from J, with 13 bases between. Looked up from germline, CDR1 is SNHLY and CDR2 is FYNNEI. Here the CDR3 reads CASSATGNFNSPLHF. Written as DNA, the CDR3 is TGTGCCAGCAGTGCCACGGGGAATTTTAATTCACCCCTCCACTTT.

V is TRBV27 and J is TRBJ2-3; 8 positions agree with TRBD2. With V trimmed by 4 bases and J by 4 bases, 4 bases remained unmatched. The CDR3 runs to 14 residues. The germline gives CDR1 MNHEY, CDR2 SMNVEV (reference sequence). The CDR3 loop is CASSWGLVSDTQYF. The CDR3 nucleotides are TGTGCCAGCAGTTGGGGACTAGTTTCAGATACGCAGTATTTT.

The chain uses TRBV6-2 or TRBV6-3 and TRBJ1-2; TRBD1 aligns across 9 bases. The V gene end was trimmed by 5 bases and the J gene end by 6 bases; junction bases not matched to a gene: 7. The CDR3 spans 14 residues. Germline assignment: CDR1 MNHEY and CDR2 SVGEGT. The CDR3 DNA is TGTGCCAGCAGTGCTGCCGGGACAGGGAATGGCTACACCTTC. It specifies CASSAAGTGNGYTF.

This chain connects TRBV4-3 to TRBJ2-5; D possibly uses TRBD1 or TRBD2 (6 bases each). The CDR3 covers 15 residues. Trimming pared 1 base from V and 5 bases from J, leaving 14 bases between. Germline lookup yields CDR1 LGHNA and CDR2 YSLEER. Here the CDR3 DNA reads TGCGCCAGCAGCCAAGGGAGGGGGGCGGTGGAGACCCAGTACTTC. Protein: CASSQGRGAVETQYF.

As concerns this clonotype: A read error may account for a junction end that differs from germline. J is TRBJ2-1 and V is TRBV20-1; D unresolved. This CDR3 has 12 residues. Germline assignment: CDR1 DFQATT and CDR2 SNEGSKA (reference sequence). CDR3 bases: TGCAGTGCTAGAGAAGGTAACAAGGAGCAGTTCTTC. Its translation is CSAREGNKEQFF.

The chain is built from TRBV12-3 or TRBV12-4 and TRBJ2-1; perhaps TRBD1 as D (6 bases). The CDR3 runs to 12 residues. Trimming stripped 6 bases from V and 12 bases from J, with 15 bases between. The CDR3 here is CASSPPRGWQFF. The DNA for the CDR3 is TGTGCCAGCAGCCCACCCAGGGGATGGCAGTTCTTC.

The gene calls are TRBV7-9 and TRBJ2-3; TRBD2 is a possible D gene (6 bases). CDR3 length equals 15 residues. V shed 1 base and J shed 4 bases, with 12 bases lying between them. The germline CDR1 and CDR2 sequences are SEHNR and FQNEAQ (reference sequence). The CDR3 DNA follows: TGTGCCAGCAGCTTAGACAGATCTAGCGCAGATACGCAGTATTTT. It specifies CASSLDRSSADTQYF.

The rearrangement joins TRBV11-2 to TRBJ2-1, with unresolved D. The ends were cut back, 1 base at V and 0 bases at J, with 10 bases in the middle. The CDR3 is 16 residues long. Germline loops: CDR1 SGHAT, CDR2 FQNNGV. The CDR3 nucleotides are TGTGCCAGCAGCTTAGCTACTTGGAGCTCCTACAATGAGCAGTTCTTC. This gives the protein CASSLATWSSYNEQFF.

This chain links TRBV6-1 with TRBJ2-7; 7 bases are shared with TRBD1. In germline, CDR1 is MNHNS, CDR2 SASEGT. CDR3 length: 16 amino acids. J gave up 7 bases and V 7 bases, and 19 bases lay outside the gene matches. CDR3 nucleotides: TGTGCCAGCACCCAAAGGGGGCAGGGTCGTGGGGATGAGCAGTACTTC. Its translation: CASTQRGQGRGDEQYF.

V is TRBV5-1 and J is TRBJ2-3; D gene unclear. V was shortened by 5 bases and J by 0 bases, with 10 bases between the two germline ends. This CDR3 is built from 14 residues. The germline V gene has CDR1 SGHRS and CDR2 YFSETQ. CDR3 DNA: TGCGCCAGCAGACGTACATCTAGCACAGATACGCAGTATTTT. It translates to CASRRTSSTDTQYF.

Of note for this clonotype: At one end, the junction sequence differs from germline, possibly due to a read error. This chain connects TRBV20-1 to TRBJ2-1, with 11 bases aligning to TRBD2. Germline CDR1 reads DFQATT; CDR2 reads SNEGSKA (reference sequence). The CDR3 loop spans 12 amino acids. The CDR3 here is CGASLAGGLQFF. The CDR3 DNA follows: TGCGGTGCTAGCCTAGCGGGGGGTCTTCAGTTCTTC.

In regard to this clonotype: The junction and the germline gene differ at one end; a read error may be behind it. The CDR3 region is CASSLIGDSLLHF. Written as DNA, the CDR3 is TGTGCCAGCAGCTTAATTGGGGACTCACTCCTCCACTTT. V is TRBV7-9 and J is TRBJ1-6, with a tentative D call TRBD1 (5 bases). The CDR3 is 13 amino acids. Germline V gene lookup returns CDR1 SEHNR and CDR2 FQNEAQ (reference sequence).

CDR3 sequence (DNA): TGCGCCAGCAGCCAAGATCGGACGGAGGAAGGCTACACCTTC. This sequence encodes CASSQDRTEEGYTF. The V and J genes are TRBV4-3 and TRBJ1-2, with no clear D. Germline V gives CDR1 LGHNA, CDR2 YSLEER. The V gene lost 0 bases and the J gene lost 8 bases, with 13 bases spanning the gap. The CDR3 is made up of 14 amino acids.

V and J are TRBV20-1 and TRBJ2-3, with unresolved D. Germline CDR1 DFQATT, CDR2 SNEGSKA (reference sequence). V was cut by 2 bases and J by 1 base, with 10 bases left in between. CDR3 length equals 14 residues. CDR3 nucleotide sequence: TGCAGTGCTAGAAGGGTCGCTGGCACAGATACGCAGTATTTT. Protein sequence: CSARRVAGTDTQYF.

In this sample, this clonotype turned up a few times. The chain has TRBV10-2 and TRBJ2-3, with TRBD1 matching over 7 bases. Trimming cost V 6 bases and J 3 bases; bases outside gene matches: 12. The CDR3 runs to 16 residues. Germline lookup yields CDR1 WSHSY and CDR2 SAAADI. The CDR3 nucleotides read TGCGCCAGCAGGCCGTCACAGGGGTTAAGAACAGATACGCAGTATTTT. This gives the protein CASRPSQGLRTDTQYF.

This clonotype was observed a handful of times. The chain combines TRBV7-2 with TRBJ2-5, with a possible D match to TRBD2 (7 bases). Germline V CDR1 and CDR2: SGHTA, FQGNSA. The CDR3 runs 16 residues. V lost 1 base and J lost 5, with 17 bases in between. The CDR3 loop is CASSLGIVGGPETQYF. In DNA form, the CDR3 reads TGTGCCAGCAGCTTAGGAATTGTGGGGGGGCCGGAGACCCAGTACTTC.

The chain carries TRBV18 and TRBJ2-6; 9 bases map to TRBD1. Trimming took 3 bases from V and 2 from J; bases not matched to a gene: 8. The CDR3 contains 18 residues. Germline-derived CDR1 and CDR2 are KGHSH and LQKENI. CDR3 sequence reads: CASSPGTGTQAGANVLTF. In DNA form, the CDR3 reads TGTGCCAGCTCACCCGGGACAGGGACACAGGCTGGGGCCAACGTCCTGACTTTC. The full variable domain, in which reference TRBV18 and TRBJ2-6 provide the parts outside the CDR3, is NAGVMQNPRHLVRRRGQEARLRCSPMKGHSHVYWYRQLPEEGLKFMVYLQKENIIDESGMPKERFSAEFPKEGPSILRIQQVVRGDSAAYFCASSPGTGTQAGANVLTFGAGSRLTVL.

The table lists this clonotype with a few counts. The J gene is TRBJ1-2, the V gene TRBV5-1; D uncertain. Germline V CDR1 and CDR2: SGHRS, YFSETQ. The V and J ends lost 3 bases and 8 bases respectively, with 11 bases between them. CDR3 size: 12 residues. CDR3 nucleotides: TGCGCCAGCAGCTCGACCTGGAAGGGCTACACCTTC. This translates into CASSSTWKGYTF.

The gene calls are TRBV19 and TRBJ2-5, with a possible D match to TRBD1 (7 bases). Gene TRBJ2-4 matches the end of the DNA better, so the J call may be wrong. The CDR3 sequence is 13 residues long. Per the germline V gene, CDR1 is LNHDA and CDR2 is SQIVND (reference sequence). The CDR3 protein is CASSIGQGGIQYF. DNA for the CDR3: TGTGCCAGTAGTATAGGACAGGGAGGCATTCAGTACTTC.

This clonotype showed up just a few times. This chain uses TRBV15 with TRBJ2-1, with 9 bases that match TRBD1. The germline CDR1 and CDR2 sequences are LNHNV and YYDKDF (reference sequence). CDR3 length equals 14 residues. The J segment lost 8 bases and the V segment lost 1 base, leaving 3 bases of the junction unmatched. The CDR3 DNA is TGTGCCACCAGCAGAGGACAGGGGGGCTATGAGCAGTTCTTC. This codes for CATSRGQGGYEQFF.